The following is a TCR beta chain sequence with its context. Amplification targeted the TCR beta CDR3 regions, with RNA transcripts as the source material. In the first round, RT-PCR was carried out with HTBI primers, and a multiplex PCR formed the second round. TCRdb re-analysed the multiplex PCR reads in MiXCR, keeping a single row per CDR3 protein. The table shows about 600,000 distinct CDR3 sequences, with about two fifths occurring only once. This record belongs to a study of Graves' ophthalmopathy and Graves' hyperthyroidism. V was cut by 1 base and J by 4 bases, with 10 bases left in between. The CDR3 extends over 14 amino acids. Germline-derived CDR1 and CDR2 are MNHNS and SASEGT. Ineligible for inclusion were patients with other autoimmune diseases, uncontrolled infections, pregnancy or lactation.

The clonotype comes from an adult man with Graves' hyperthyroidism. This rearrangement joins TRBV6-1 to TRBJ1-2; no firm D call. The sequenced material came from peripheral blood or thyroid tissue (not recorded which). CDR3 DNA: TGTGCCAGCAGTGAAGGTGAGGGTGGCTATGGCTACACCTTC. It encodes CASSEGEGGYGYTF.